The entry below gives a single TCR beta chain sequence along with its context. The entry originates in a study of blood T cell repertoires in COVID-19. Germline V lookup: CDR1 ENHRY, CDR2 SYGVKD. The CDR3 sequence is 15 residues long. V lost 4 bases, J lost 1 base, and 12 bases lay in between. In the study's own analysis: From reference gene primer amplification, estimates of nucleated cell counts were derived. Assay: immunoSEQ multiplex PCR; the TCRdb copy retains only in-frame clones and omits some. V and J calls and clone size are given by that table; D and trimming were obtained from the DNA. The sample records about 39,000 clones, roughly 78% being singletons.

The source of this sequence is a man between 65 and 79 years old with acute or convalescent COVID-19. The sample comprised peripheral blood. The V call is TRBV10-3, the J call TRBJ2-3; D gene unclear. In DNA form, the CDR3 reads TGTGCCATCAGTGGTCTCGGGTTGGGCACAGATACGCAGTATTTT. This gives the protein CAISGLGLGTDTQYF.